The T cell receptor beta chain described here comes from a study of blood T cell repertoires in COVID-19. In the study overall: Samples came from the United States, Italy and Spain, spanning acute and convalescent COVID-19. PBMCs, B-cell-depleted T cells, or T cells provided the cDNA or gDNA that made up the material.

In the original workflow: By means of reference gene primer amplification, nucleated cell counts were estimated. Clones were sequenced by immunoSEQ multiplex PCR, and TCRdb holds only the in-frame ones, with some missing. That table is the source of V, J and clone size, and D and trimming were worked out from the DNA. The sample has around 100,000 clones; about 90% are singletons. This clone appeared once. This clonotype was sampled from a man younger than 45 in a cohort sampled during active COVID-19. Sequenced: peripheral blood.

CDR3 amino acids: CASSIGLTETQYF. In nucleotides, the CDR3 is TGTGCCAGTAGTATAGGTCTAACCGAGACCCAGTACTTC. The V call is TRBV19, the J call TRBJ2-5; D gene ambiguous. This CDR3 comprises 13 residues. Trimming took off 1 base at V and 5 bases at J, with 8 bases between the two ends. The germline gives CDR1 LNHDA, CDR2 SQIVND (reference sequence).